What follows is one T cell receptor (beta chain) and its context. This specimen belongs to a study of blood T cell repertoires in COVID-19. Overall study: Samples of COVID-19 (acute and convalescent) were obtained from the United States, Italy and Spain. PBMCs, B-cell-depleted T cells, or T cells were the source of the cDNA or gDNA that made up the material.

Germline V gene sequence: CDR1 LNHDA, CDR2 SQIVND (reference sequence). The V end was cut by 4 bases, the J end by 5 bases, with 11 bases between. The CDR3 contains 13 residues. Authors' data handling: Reference gene primer amplification in the assay estimated nucleated cell counts. Clones were read by immunoSEQ multiplex PCR, and TCRdb kept only the in-frame ones, dropping some. That table supplies the V and J calls and clone size; D and trimming were determined from the DNA. Of about 55,000 clones listed, roughly four fifths are singletons. Sequencing was carried out using peripheral blood. The rearrangement links TRBV19 to TRBJ2-5, with D perhaps TRBD2 (5 bases). The TCR originated in a woman aged 60-75 years with acute or convalescent COVID-19. The CDR3 bases are TGTGCCAGTAGTAGGAACAGAGGGGAGACCCAGTACTTC. This gives the protein CASSRNRGETQYF.